This TCR beta chain came from a study of monozygotic twins with inflammatory bowel disease. Blood (approximately 2.5 ml) was collected from every donor individually. The CDR3 contains 13 residues. Germline V gene lookup returns CDR1 KGHDR and CDR2 SFDVKD. TCRdb re-called the 5' RACE reads and gives one entry per CDR3 protein, without DNA. The table gives some 300,000 distinct CDR3 sequences; the top ten clones make up more than 4.5% of it. Sequencing used blood. J is TRBJ2-1 and V is TRBV24-1; as DNA is missing, the TRBD1 call by TCRdb cannot be tested. The sequence derives from a human donor with ulcerative colitis or Crohn's disease, or a healthy co-twin of an affected twin (not recorded which). CDR3 in amino acids: CATSLVGGARQFF.